The text below deals with one T cell receptor (beta chain). The CDR3 extends over 13 amino acids. V lost 9 bases, J lost 16 bases, and 22 bases lay in between. Per the germline V gene, CDR1 is SNHLY and CDR2 is FYNNEI. As handled by the study authors: By means of reference gene primer amplification, nucleated cell counts were estimated. TCRdb keeps only in-frame clones here, not all; method: immunoSEQ multiplex PCR. The V and J calls and clone size come from that table; D and trimming were worked out from the DNA. The sample has 110,000 or so clones; about 83% are singletons. This sample is part of a study of blood T cell repertoires in COVID-19. The overall study: Both acute and convalescent COVID-19 samples were obtained from the United States, Italy and Spain. From T cells, B-cell-depleted T cells, or PBMCs came the material, which was cDNA or gDNA.

The sequenced material came from peripheral blood. The sequence was obtained from a woman in her 70s with acute or convalescent COVID-19. V gene TRBV2 combines with J gene TRBJ1-6, with D maybe TRBD1 (5 bases). CDR3 DNA sequence: TGTGCCAGAGGTCCAGGGCCCCGTTACGCTCTCCACTTT. It codes for CARGPGPRYALHF.